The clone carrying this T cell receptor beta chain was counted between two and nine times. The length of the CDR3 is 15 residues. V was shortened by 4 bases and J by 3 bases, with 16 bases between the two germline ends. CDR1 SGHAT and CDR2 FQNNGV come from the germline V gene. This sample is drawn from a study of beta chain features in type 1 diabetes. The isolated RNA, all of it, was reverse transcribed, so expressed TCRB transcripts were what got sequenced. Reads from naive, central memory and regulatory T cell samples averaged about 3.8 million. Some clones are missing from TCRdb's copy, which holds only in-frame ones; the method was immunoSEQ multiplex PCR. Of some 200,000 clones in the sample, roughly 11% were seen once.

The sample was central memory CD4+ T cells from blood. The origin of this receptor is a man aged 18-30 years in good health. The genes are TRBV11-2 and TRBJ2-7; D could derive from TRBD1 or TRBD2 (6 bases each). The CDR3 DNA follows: TGTGCCAGCAGCTCCCCGAGGGGGGCCGTCTACGAGCAGTACTTC. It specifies CASSSPRGAVYEQYF.